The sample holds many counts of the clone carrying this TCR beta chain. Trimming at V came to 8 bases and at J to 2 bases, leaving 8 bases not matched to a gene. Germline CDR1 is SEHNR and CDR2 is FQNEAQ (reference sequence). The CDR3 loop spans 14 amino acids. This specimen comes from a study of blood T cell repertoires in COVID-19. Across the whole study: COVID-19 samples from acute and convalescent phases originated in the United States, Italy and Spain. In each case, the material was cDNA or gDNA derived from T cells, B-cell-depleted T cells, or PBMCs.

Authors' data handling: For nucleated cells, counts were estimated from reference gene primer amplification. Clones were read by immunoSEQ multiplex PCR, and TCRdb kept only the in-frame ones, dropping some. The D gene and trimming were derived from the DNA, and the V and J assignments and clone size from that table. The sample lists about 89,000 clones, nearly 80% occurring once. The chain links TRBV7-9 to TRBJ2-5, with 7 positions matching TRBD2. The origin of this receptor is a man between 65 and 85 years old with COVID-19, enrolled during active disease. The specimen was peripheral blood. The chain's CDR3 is CASRRAGFQETQYF. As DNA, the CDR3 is TGTGCCAGCCGGCGAGCGGGGTTTCAAGAGACCCAGTACTTC.